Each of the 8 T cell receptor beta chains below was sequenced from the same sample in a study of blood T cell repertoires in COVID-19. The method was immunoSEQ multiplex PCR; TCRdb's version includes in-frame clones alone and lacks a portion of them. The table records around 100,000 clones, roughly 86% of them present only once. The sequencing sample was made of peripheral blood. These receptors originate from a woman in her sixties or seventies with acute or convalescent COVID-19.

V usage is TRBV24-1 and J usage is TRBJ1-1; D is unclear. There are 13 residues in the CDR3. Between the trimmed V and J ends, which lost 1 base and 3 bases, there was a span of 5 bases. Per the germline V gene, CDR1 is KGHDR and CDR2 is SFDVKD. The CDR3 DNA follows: TGTGCCACCAGTGATTTAGCGGACACTGAAGCTTTCTTT. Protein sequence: CATSDLADTEAFF.

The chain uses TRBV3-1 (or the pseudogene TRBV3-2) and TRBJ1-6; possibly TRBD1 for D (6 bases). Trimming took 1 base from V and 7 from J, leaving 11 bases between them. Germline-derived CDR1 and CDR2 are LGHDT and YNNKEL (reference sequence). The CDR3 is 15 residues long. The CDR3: CASSQAGQINSPLHF. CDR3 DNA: TGTGCCAGCAGCCAAGCTGGACAGATAAATTCACCCCTCCACTTT.

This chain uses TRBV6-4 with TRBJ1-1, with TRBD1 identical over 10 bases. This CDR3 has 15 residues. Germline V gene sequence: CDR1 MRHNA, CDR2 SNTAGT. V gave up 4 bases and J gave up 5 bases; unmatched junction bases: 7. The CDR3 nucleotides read TGTGCCAGCAGTGGCCGGACAGGGGGAAGAACTGAAGCTTTCTTT. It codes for CASSGRTGGRTEAFF.

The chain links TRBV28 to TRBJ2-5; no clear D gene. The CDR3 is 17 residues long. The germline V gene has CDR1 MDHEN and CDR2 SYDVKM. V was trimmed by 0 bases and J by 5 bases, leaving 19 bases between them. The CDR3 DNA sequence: TGTGCCAGCAGTTTATGGTTCCAGGTCTCCACAATGGAGACCCAGTACTTC. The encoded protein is CASSLWFQVSTMETQYF.

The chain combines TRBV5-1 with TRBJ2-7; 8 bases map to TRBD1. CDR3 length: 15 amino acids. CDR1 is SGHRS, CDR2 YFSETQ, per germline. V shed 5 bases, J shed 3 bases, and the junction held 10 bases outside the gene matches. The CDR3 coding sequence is TGCGCCAGCAGGACCTGGACAGGGAAAGACTACGAGCAGTACTTC. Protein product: CASRTWTGKDYEQYF.

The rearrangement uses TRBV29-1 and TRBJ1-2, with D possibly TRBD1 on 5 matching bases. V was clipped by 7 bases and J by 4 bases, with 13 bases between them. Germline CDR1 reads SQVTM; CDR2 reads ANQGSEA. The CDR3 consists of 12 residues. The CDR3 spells CSATDSSYGYTF. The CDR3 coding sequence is TGCAGCGCTACCGACAGTTCCTATGGCTACACCTTC.

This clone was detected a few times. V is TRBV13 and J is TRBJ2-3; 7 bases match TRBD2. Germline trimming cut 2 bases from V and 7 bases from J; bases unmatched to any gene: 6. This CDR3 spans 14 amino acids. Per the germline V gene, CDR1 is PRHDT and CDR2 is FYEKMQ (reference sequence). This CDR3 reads CASSLSASGHTQYF. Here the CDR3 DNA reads TGTGCCAGCAGCTTATCGGCTAGCGGTCATACGCAGTATTTT. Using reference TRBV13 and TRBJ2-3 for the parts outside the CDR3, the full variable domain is AAGVIQSPRHLIKEKRETATLKCYPIPRHDTVYWYQQGPGQDPQFLISFYEKMQSDKGSIPDRFSAQQFSDYHSELNMSSLELGDSALYFCASSLSASGHTQYFGPGTRLTVL.

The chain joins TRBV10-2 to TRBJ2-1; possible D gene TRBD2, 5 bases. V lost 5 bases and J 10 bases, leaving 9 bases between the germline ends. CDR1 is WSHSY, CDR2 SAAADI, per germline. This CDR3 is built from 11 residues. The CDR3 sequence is CASSLDSEQFF. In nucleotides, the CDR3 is TGCGCCAGCAGTTTGGACTCCGAGCAGTTCTTC.